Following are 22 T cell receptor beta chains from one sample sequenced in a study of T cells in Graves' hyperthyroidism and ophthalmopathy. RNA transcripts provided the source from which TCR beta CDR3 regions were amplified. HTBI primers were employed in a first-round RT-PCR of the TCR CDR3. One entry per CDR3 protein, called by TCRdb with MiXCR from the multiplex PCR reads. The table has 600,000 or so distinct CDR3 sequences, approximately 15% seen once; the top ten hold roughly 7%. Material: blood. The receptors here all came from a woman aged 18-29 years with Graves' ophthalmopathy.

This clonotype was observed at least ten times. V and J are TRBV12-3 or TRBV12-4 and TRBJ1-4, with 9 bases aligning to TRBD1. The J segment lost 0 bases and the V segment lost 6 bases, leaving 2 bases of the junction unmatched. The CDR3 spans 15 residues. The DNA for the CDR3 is TGTGCCAGCAGACGACAGGGGGCAACTAATGAAAAACTGTTTTTT. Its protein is CASRRQGATNEKLFF.

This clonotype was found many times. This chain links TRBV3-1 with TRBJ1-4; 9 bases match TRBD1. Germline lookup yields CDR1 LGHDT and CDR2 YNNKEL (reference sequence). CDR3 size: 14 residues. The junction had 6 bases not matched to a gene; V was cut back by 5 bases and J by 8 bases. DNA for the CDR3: TGTGCCAGCAGCTTAGGACAGGGGAAAGAAAAACTGTTTTTT. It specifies CASSLGQGKEKLFF.

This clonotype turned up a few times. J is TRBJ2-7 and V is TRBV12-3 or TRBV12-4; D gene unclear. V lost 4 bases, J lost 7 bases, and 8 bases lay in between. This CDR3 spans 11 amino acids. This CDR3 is CASSSSPEQYF. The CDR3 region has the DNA TGTGCCAGCAGTTCGTCGCCTGAGCAGTACTTC.

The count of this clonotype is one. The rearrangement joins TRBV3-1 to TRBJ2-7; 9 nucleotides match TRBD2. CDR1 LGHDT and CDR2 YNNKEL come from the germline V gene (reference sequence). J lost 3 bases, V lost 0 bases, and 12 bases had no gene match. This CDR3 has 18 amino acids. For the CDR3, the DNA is TGTGCCAGCAGCCAAGAGACTGTCCCGGGACTAGCATTCTACGAGCAGTACTTC. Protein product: CASSQETVPGLAFYEQYF.

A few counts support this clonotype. CDR3 DNA: TGTGCCAGCAGTCCGGGACTCCTCCCCACTAATGAAAAACTGTTTTTT. As protein: CASSPGLLPTNEKLFF. The V gene is TRBV6-1, the J gene TRBJ1-4; D is possibly TRBD1 (5 bases). The germline gives CDR1 MNHNS, CDR2 SASEGT. CDR3 length: 16 residues. Trimming stripped 5 bases from V and 2 bases from J, with 15 bases between.

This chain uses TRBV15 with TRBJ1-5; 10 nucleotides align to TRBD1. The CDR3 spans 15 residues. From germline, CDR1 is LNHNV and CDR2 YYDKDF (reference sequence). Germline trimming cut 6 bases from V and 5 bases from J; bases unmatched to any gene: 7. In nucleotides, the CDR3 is TGTGCCACCAGGAAAGCCGGGACAGGGGATCAGCCCCAGCATTTT. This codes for CATRKAGTGDQPQHF.

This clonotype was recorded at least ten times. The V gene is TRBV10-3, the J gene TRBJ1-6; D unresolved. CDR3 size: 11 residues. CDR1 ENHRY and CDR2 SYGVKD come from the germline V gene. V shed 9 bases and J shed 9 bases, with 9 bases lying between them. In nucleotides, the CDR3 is TGTGCCATTGAAGGGTTTTCACCCCTCCACTTT. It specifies CAIEGFSPLHF.

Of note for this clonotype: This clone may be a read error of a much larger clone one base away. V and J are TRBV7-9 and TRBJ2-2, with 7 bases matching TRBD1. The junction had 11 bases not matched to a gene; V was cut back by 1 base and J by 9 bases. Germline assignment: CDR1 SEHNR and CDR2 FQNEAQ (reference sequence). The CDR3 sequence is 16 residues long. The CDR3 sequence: CASSLGSRGKPWELFF. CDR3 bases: TGTGCCAGCAGCTTAGGTTCCAGGGGGAAGCCCTGGGAGCTGTTTTTT.

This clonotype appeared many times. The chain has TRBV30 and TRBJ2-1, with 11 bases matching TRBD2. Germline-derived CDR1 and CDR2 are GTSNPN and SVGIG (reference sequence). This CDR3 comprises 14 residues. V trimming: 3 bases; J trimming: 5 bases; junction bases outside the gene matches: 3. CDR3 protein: CAWRGLAAHNEQFF. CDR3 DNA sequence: TGTGCCTGGAGGGGACTAGCGGCCCACAATGAGCAGTTCTTC. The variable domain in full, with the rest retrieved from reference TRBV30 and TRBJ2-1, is SQTIHQWPATLVQPVGSPLSLECTVEGTSNPNLYWYRQAAGRGLQLLFYSVGIGQISSEVPQNLSASRPQDRQFILSSKKLLLSDSGFYLCAWRGLAAHNEQFFGPGTRLTVL.

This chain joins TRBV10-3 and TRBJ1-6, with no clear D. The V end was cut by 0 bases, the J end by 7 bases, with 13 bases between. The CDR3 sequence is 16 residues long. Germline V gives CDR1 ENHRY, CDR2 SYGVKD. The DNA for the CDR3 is TGTGCCATCAGTGAGTCGGCTCCAGTTCTCAATTCACCCCTCCACTTT. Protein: CAISESAPVLNSPLHF.

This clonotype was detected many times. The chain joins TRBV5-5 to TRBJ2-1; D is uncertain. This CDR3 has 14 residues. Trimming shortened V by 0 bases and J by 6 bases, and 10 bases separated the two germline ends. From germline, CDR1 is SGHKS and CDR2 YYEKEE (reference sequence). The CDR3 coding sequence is TGTGCCAGCAGCTTGGACCCAGTAGGCAATGAGCAGTTCTTC. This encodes CASSLDPVGNEQFF.

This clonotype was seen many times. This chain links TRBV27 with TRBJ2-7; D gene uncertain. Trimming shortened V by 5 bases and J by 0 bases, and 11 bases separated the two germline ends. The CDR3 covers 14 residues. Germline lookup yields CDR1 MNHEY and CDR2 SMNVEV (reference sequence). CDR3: CASSPAGYSYEQYF. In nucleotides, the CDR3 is TGTGCCAGCAGTCCAGCCGGGTACTCCTACGAGCAGTACTTC.

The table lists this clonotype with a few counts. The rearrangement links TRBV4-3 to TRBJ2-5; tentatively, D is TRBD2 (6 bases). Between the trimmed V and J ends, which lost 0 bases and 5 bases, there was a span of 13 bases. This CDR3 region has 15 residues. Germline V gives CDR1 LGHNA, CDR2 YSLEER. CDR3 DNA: TGCGCCAGCAGCCAAGAAGTAGCGGCAGCCGAGACCCAGTACTTC. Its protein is CASSQEVAAAETQYF.

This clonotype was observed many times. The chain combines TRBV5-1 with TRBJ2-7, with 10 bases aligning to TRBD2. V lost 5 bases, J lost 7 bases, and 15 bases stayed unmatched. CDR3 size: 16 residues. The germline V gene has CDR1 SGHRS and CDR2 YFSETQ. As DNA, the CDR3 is TGCGCCAGCAGATACCCCGGGACTAGCGCCGGAGGGGAGCAGTACTTC. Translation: CASRYPGTSAGGEQYF.

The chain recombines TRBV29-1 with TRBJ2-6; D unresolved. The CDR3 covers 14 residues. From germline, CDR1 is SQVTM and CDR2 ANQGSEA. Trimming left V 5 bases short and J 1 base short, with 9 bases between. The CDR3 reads CSVQSSSGANVLTF. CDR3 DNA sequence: TGCAGCGTTCAGAGCTCTTCTGGGGCCAACGTCCTGACTTTC.

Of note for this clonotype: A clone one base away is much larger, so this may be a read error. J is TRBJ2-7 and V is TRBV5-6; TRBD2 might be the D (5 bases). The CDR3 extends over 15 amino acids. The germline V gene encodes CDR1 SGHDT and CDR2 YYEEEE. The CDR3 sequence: CVSSPDGRVWHEQYF. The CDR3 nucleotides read TGTGTCAGCAGCCCCGATGGGCGGGTCTGGCACGAGCAGTACTTC.

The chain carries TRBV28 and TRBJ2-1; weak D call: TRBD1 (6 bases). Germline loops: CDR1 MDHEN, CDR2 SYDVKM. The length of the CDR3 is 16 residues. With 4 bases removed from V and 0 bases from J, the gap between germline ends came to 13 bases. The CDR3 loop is CASSSTGTTSYNEQFF. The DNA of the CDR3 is TGTGCCAGCAGTTCTACCGGGACAACCTCCTACAATGAGCAGTTCTTC.

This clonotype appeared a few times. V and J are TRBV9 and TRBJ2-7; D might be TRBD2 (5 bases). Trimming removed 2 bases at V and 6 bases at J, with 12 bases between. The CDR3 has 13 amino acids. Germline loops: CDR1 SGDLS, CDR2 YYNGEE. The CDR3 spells CASSVVEGREQYF. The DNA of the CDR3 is TGTGCCAGCAGCGTCGTAGAGGGTCGCGAGCAGTACTTC.

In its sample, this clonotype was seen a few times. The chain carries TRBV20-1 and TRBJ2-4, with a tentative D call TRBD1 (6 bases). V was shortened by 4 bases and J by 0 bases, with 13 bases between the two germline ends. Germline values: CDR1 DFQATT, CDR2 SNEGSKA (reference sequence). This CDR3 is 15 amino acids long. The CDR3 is CSAIPGQRAKNIQYF. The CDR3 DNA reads TGCAGTGCTATCCCGGGACAACGAGCCAAAAACATTCAGTACTTC.

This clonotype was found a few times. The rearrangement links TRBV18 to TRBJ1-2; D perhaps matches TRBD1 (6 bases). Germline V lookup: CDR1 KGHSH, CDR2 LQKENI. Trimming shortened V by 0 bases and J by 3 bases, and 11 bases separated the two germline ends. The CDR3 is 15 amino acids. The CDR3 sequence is CASSPPNRVDYGYTF. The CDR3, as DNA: TGTGCCAGCTCACCACCCAACAGGGTTGACTATGGCTACACCTTC.

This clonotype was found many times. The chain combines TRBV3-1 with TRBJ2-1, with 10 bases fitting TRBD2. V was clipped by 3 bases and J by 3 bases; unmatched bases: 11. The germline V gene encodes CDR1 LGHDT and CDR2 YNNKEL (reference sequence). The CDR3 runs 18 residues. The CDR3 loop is CASSHGLAGAVGYNEQFF. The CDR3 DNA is TGTGCCAGCAGCCACGGGCTAGCGGGAGCCGTCGGCTACAATGAGCAGTTCTTC.

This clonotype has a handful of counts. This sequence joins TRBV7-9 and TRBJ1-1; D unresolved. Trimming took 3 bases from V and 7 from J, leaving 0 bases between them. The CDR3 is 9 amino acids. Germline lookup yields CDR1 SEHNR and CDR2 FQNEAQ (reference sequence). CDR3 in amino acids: CASSFEAFF. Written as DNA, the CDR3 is TGTGCCAGCAGCTTTGAAGCTTTCTTT.